Listed below are T cell receptor beta chains from one sample, sequenced in a study of OX40 agonist ivuxolimab in advanced cancers. The protocol was immunoSEQ multiplex PCR, while the TCRdb copy is restricted to in-frame clones and leaves out a portion. The sample gives 9,500 to 15,000 clones, about 75% of which show up once; less than 30% is in the top ten. The material was CD4+ or CD8+ T cells sorted from blood, obtained in a trial of the OX40 agonist ivuxolimab. These receptors were collected from an adult with an advanced solid tumor such as melanoma, head and neck, liver or kidney cancer. Each CDR3 is given without its conserved first and last residue.

TRBV6-1	TRBJ1-1	ASNLGGRGTEAF
TRBV27	TRBJ2-1	ASSLYREDEQF
TRBV7-8	TRBJ2-5	ASSSRRRVVAGYQETQY
TRBV5-1	TRBJ1-1	ASTATNTEAF
TRBV27	TRBJ2-5	ASSPTTSSWKETQY
TRBV7-9	TRBJ1-1	ASIPGDSTEAF
TRBV28	TRBJ2-1	ASSLGLVHEQF
TRBV7-6	TRBJ2-3	ASSTYVDTQY
TRBV5-8	TRBJ2-7	ASSFRQRASYEQY
TRBV13	TRBJ1-1	ASTKADRDTEAF
TRBV7-9	TRBJ1-4	ASSQDPGQFNEKLF
TRBV27	TRBJ2-3	ASSQAGGSDTQY
TRBV7-9	TRBJ1-6	ASSSPDRDNSPLH
TRBV13	TRBJ1-1	ASSPRGTEAF
TRBV15	TRBJ2-2	ATSRRHPGQGIAGELF
TRBV15	TRBJ1-4	ATSRDLDSNEKLF
TRBV6-1	TRBJ2-1	ASRVVGNEQF
TRBV5-1	TRBJ2-7	ASSSWTGREQY
TRBV7-2	TRBJ1-2	ASEEINYGYT
TRBV2	TRBJ2-1	ASSGATPGQF
TRBV6-5	TRBJ2-7	ASSYSWTSLFHEQY
TRBV28	TRBJ1-1	ASRDRNTEAF
TRBV29-1	TRBJ2-2	SVLGTTGELF
TRBV7-3	TRBJ1-2	ASSLAPTGGYT
TRBV7-9	TRBJ1-1	ASSLLNTEAF
TRBV28	TRBJ2-3	ASSLSSTSTDTQY
TRBV10-2	TRBJ2-3	ASSGGRTDTQY
TRBV27	TRBJ2-1	ASSSLGNEQF
TRBV11-3	TRBJ2-5	ASSPGRGTRTQETQY
TRBV6-1	TRBJ2-1	ASSEPGLYNEQF
TRBV5-4	TRBJ1-1	ASSFLQGNTEAF
TRBV5-4	TRBJ1-1	ASSLRQTREAF
TRBV21-1	TRBJ1-2	ASSKDRSEALGPLGYGYT
TRBV19	TRBJ2-1	ASSSNNEQF
TRBV7-8	TRBJ2-2	ASSTLAGGLNTGELF
TRBV10-1	TRBJ2-1	ASSEEGIPSYNEQF
TRBV7-7	TRBJ2-6	ASSWHPSATSRANVLT